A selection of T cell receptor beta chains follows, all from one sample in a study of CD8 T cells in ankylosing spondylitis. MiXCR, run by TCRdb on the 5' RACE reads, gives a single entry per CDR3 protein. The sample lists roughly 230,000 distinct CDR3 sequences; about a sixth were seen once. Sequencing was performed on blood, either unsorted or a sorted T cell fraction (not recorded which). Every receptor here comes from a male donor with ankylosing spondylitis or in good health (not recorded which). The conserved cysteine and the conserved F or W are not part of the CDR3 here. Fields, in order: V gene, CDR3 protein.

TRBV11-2 ASRTITPNTGELF
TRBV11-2 ASIRGTNEAF
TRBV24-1 ATSDKPGLGVNNEQF
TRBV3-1 ATSKAQNPAYEQY
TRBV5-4 ASSDPGTADLDEQY
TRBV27 ASSSPQGGRNEAF
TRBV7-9 ASSWTGREQY
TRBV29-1 SVERGTTREQY
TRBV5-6 ASSFRVGAWEQY
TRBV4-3 ASSQDPGWVGTDTQY
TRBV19 ASSIAGGYSYNEQF
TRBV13 ASSLQGELETQY
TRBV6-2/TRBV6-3 ASLLAGEETQY
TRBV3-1 ASSQERQGAGNTEAF
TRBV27 ASSGYGQETQY
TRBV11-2 ASSSVGWGEDTQY
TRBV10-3 AISAGTGWDIEQF
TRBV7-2 ASSLGGLASLDNEQF
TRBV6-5 ASSYTAPIRDIYQPQH
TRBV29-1 SVIAGDSYNEQF
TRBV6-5 ASSYLGATEAF
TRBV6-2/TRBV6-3 ASSYSRPGDTTDWWTDTQY
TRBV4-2 ASSQGATSGANVLT
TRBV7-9 ASSSARYEQY
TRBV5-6 ASSYEQGNTEAF
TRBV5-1 ANRVTGWHEQF
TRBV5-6 ASSWMAGELF
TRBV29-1 SGLSSGGSYNEQF
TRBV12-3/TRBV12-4 ASSPEGMEQY
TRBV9 ASSVSRDRANYEQY
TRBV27 ASQDGTSGNNEQF
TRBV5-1 ASSLQGLKDSQY
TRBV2 ASSSQGDSGNTIY
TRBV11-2 ASSFYLDTGELF
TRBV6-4 ASSDGRRNEQF
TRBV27 ASSLNGRGSNQPQH
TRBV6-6 ASSPPGYNEQF
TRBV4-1 ASSQDPSGVDTQY
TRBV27 ASTPGWGGTEAF
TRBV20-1 SAWTGDSSISPQH
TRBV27 ASRGGIGTNEKLF
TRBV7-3 ASSLIGSSDTQY
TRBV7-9 ASSLTGTSTDTQY
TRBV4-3 ASSQDSSGSIDEQF
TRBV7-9 ASSLVGHDLQPYGYT